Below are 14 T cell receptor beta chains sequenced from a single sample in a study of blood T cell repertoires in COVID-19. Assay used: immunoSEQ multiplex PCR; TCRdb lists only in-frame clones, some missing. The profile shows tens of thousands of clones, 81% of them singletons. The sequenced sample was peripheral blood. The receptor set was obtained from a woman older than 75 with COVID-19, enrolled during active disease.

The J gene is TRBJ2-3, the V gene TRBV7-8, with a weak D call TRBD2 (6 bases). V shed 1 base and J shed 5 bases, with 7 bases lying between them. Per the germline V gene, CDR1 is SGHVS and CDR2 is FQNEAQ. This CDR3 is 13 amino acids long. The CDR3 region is CASSLGEVDTQYF. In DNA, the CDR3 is TGTGCCAGCAGCTTAGGGGAGGTAGATACGCAGTATTTT. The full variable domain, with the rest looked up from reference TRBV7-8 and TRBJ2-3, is GAGVSQSPRYKVAKRGQDVALRCDPISGHVSLFWYQQALGQGPEFLTYFQNEAQLDKSGLPSDRFFAERPEGSVSTLKIQRTQQEDSAVYLCASSLGEVDTQYFGPGTRLTVL.

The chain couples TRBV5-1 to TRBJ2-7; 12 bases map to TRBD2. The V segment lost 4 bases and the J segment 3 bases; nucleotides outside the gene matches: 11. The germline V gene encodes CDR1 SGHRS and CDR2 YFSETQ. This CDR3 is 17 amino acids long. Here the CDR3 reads CASSNTPGLAGFYEQYF. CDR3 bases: TGCGCCAGCAGCAATACACCCGGACTAGCGGGATTCTACGAGCAGTACTTC.

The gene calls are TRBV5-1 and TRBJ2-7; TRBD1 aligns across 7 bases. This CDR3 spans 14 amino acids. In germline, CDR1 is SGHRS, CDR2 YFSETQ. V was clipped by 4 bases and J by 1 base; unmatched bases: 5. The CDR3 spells CASSLRDSSYEQYF. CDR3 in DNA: TGCGCCAGCAGCCTAAGGGACAGTTCCTACGAGCAGTACTTC. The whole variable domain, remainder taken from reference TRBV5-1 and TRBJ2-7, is KAGVTQTPRYLIKTRGQQVTLSCSPISGHRSVSWYQQTPGQGLQFLFEYFSETQRNKGNFPGRFSGRQFSNSRSEMNVSTLELGDSALYLCASSLRDSSYEQYFGPGTRLTVT.

CDR3 sequence reads: CASSRDRGADTQYF. The CDR3 region has the DNA TGCGCCAGCAGCCGGGACAGGGGGGCAGATACGCAGTATTTT. The chain joins TRBV5-1 to TRBJ2-3; 11 bases agree with TRBD1. V lost 4 bases and J lost 4; bases outside the gene matches: 2. CDR1 and CDR2 (germline): SGHRS, YFSETQ. There are 14 residues in the CDR3.

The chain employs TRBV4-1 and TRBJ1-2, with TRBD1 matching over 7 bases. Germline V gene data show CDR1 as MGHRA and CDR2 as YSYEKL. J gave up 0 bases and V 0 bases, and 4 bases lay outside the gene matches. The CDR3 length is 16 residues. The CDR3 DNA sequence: TGCGCCAGCAGCCAAGATTGGGGACAGTCTAACTATGGCTACACCTTC. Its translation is CASSQDWGQSNYGYTF.

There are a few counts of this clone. The CDR3 coding sequence is TGTGCCAGCAGCGAAACTAGCGGGAGTATATACGAGCAGTACTTC. Translation: CASSETSGSIYEQYF. The chain joins TRBV5-4 to TRBJ2-7, with 11 bases aligning to TRBD2. Per the germline V gene, CDR1 is SGHNT and CDR2 is YYREEE (reference sequence). This CDR3 has 15 residues. After removal of 4 bases from V and 4 bases from J, the junction contained 7 bases not matched to a gene.

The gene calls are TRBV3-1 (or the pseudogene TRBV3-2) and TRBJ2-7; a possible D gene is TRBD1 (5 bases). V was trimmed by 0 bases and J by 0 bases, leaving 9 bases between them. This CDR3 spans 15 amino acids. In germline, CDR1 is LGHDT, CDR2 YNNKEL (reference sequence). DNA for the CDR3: TGTGCCAGCAGCCAAGACAGGGCCCTCTCCTACGAGCAGTACTTC. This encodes CASSQDRALSYEQYF.

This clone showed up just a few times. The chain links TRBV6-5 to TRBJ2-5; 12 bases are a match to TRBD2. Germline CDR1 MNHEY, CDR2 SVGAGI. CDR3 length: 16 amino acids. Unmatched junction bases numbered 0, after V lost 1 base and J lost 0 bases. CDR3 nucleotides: TGTGCCAGCAGTTACTGGACTAGCGGGGACCAAGAGACCCAGTACTTC. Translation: CASSYWTSGDQETQYF.

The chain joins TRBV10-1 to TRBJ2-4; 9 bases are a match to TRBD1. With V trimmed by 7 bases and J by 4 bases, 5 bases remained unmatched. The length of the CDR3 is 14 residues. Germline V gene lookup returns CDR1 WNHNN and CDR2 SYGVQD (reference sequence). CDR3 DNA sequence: TGCGCCAGCATCGACAGGGGGTCTAAAAACATTCAGTACTTC. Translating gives CASIDRGSKNIQYF.

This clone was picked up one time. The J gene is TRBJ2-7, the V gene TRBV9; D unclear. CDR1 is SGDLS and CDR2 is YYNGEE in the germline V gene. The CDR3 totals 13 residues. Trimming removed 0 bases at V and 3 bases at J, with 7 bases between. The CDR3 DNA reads TGTGCCAGCAGCGTAGGGCCCATCTACGAGCAGTACTTC. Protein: CASSVGPIYEQYF.

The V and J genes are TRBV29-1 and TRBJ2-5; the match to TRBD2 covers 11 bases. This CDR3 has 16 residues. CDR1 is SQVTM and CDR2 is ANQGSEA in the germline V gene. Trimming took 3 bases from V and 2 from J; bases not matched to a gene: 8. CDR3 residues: CSVDPRGLAAQETQYF. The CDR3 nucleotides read TGCAGCGTTGACCCCAGGGGACTAGCGGCACAAGAGACCCAGTACTTC.

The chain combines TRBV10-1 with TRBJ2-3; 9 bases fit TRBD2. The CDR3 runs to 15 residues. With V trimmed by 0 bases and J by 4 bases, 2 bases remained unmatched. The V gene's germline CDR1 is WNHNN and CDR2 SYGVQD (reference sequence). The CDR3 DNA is TGCGCCAGCAGTGAGTCGAAGCGGGGGGCAGATACGCAGTATTTT. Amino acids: CASSESKRGADTQYF.

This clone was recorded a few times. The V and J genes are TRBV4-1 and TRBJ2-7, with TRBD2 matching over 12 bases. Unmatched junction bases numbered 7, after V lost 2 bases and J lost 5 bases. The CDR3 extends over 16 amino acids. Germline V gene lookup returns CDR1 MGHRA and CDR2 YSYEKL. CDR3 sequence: CASSQSSGRALDEQYF. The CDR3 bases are TGCGCCAGCAGCCAATCTAGCGGGAGGGCCCTAGACGAGCAGTACTTC.

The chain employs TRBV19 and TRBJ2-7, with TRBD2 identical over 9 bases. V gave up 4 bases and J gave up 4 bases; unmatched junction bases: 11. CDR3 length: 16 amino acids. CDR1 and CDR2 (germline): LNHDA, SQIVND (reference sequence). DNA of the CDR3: TGTGCCAGTAGTACCCCGGTAGCGGGAGCGCGGTACGAGCAGTACTTC. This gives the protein CASSTPVAGARYEQYF.